What follows are 17 T cell receptor beta chains derived from one specimen sequenced in a study of cytomegalovirus exposure and HLA in healthy donors. PCR involved 60 Vbeta and 13 Jbeta primers. The data were produced by immunoSEQ multiplex PCR, yet TCRdb's version contains in-frame clones alone and is incomplete. The profile shows under 200,000 clones, around 80% of them singletons. Sequenced input: PBMCs. The receptor source for this set is a human donor in good health.

The chain employs TRBV25-1 and TRBJ2-1, with TRBD1 identical over 9 bases. Germline CDR1 reads MGHDK; CDR2 reads SYGVNS. The CDR3 has 16 residues. V shed 7 bases and J 6 bases; nucleotides not matched to a gene: 13. The CDR3 spells CASNLQGQGPFNEQFF. The CDR3 bases are TGTGCCAGCAACCTTCAAGGACAGGGGCCCTTCAATGAGCAGTTCTTC.

This clone was seen once. The chain has TRBV11-2 and TRBJ2-5; D gene uncertain. The CDR3 spans 13 residues. Germline V gives CDR1 SGHAT, CDR2 FQNNGV. V was cut by 1 base and J by 1 base, with 4 bases left in between. CDR3 in amino acids: CASSLGAQETQYF. DNA for the CDR3: TGTGCCAGCAGCTTAGGGGCCCAAGAGACCCAGTACTTC.

The J gene is TRBJ1-2, the V gene TRBV4-3; the D is unclear. Germline assignment: CDR1 LGHNA and CDR2 YSLEER. Trimming cost V 1 base and J 4 bases, with 13 bases left between them. The CDR3 covers 15 residues. DNA for the CDR3: TGCGCCAGCAGCCAAGGAGGCGACGGTCTCTATGGCTACACCTTC. Translating it yields CASSQGGDGLYGYTF.

CDR3 residues: CASSLSWGEGSYGYTF. CDR3 DNA sequence: TGTGCCAGCAGTTTATCGTGGGGAGAGGGTAGCTATGGCTACACCTTC. The V and J genes are TRBV27 and TRBJ1-2, with D uncertain. Germline V gene lookup returns CDR1 MNHEY and CDR2 SMNVEV (reference sequence). V dropped 0 bases and J dropped 4 bases, with 15 bases sitting between them. The length of the CDR3 is 16 residues.

The gene calls are TRBV5-8 and TRBJ2-1; D may be TRBD1 (5 bases). The germline gives CDR1 SGHTS, CDR2 YDEGEE. Trimming took off 0 bases at V and 1 base at J, with 8 bases between the two ends. The CDR3 sequence is 15 residues long. The CDR3 nucleotides read TGTGCCAGCAGCTTGGGGGGCCAATCCTACAATGAGCAGTTCTTC. It encodes CASSLGGQSYNEQFF. The whole variable domain, filled in from reference TRBV5-8 and TRBJ2-1, reads EAGVTQSPTHLIKTRGQQATLRCSPISGHTSVYWYQQALGLGLQFLLWYDEGEERNRGNFPPRFSGRQFPNYSSELNVNALELEDSALYLCASSLGGQSYNEQFFGPGTRLTVL.

V usage is TRBV5-1 and J usage is TRBJ2-1, with 8 bases fitting TRBD1. The CDR3 consists of 15 residues. The trim removed 0 bases at V and 5 bases at J, leaving 4 bases unmatched. Germline V lookup: CDR1 SGHRS, CDR2 YFSETQ. The CDR3 nucleotides are TGCGCCAGCAGCTTGGTACAGGGGGTGGACAATGAGCAGTTCTTC. It specifies CASSLVQGVDNEQFF.

The chain is built from TRBV14 and TRBJ1-2; D is possibly TRBD1 (6 bases). V was cut by 1 base and J by 7 bases, with 13 bases left in between. Germline-derived CDR1 and CDR2 are SGHDN and FVKESK. The CDR3 sequence is 14 residues long. In DNA form, the CDR3 reads TGTGCCAGCAGCCAAGTTTCGGGGGGCTCTGGCTACACCTTC. This encodes CASSQVSGGSGYTF.

The chain uses TRBV6-5 and TRBJ1-1, with TRBD1 identical over 8 bases. V gave up 6 bases and J gave up 0 bases; unmatched junction bases: 6. This CDR3 spans 15 amino acids. In germline, CDR1 is MNHEY, CDR2 SVGAGI. The CDR3 DNA reads as TGTGCCAGCAGCCTCTGGACAGGGATGAACACTGAAGCTTTCTTT. This sequence encodes CASSLWTGMNTEAFF.

This rearrangement joins TRBV5-1 to TRBJ2-7, with a weak D call TRBD2 (7 bases). CDR1 is SGHRS and CDR2 is YFSETQ in the germline V gene. Trimming removed 0 bases at V and 4 bases at J, with 14 bases between. The CDR3 is 15 residues long. The CDR3 loop reads CASSLAGGPWYEQYF. CDR3 sequence (DNA): TGCGCCAGCAGCTTGGCGGGGGGCCCCTGGTACGAGCAGTACTTC.

This chain uses TRBV19 with TRBJ1-5; D might be TRBD1 (5 bases). Germline lookup yields CDR1 LNHDA and CDR2 SQIVND (reference sequence). V gave up 0 bases and J gave up 9 bases, with 12 bases separating them. The CDR3 sequence is 14 residues long. The DNA for the CDR3 is TGTGCCAGTAGTATAGATGGCGTGCAGGGGCCCCAGCATTTT. This sequence encodes CASSIDGVQGPQHF.

The chain is built from TRBV5-6 and TRBJ1-5, with 8 bases fitting TRBD1. CDR1 is SGHDT and CDR2 is YYEEEE in the germline V gene. This CDR3 spans 14 amino acids. The ends lost 4 bases at V and 5 bases at J; junction bases unmatched: 5. CDR3 loop: CASSKDREDQPQHF. The CDR3, as DNA: TGTGCCAGCAGCAAGGACAGGGAAGATCAGCCCCAGCATTTT.

This clone is a singleton in its sample. The rearrangement joins TRBV7-2 to TRBJ2-4; TRBD1 matches 7 bases. This CDR3 spans 15 amino acids. The V gene's germline CDR1 is SGHTA and CDR2 FQGNSA. V was pared by 2 bases and J by 7 bases, with 8 bases of the junction left unmatched. The chain's CDR3 is CASSLWAGGANIQYF. In nucleotides, the CDR3 is TGTGCCAGCAGCTTATGGGCAGGGGGTGCCAACATTCAGTACTTC.

The rearrangement joins TRBV4-3 to TRBJ1-6, with D unclear. Trimming pared 1 base from V and 11 bases from J, leaving 9 bases between. This CDR3 has 13 amino acids. Germline CDR1 reads LGHNA; CDR2 reads YSLEER. CDR3 DNA: TGCGCCAGCAGCCAAGGAGAGGTACCACCCCTCCACTTT. Amino acid sequence: CASSQGEVPPLHF.

V gene TRBV6-5 combines with J gene TRBJ2-7, with D perhaps TRBD1 (7 bases). V was pared by 6 bases and J by 2 bases, with 11 bases between. The CDR3 length is 13 residues. The germline V gene has CDR1 MNHEY and CDR2 SVGAGI. CDR3 sequence: CASREGTAYEQYF. DNA of the CDR3: TGTGCCAGCAGGGAGGGGACAGCCTACGAGCAGTACTTC.

V is TRBV2 and J is TRBJ1-6, with unresolved D. From germline, CDR1 is SNHLY and CDR2 FYNNEI. V lost 6 bases to trimming and J lost 5 bases, with 5 bases between them. This CDR3 is built from 12 residues. The CDR3 sequence: CASRSDNSPLHF. Here the CDR3 DNA reads TGTGCCAGCAGGTCAGATAATTCACCCCTCCACTTT.

The chain is built from TRBV7-8 and TRBJ1-2; TRBD1 aligns across 11 bases. The V segment lost 1 base and the J segment 8 bases; nucleotides outside the gene matches: 12. The CDR3 spans 17 residues. Germline V gene lookup returns CDR1 SGHVS and CDR2 FQNEAQ. The CDR3 protein is CASSLGLPGQGARGYTF. CDR3 coding DNA: TGTGCCAGCAGCTTAGGCTTACCCGGACAGGGGGCGAGGGGCTACACCTTC.

This chain joins TRBV9 and TRBJ2-5; D not certain. Germline V gives CDR1 SGDLS, CDR2 YYNGEE. The CDR3 is made up of 14 amino acids. Deletions cut 0 bases from V and 5 bases from J, with 11 bases between. CDR3 in DNA: TGTGCCAGCAGCGTAGGCCAAGCTCGGGAGACCCAGTACTTC. Translated, it gives CASSVGQARETQYF.